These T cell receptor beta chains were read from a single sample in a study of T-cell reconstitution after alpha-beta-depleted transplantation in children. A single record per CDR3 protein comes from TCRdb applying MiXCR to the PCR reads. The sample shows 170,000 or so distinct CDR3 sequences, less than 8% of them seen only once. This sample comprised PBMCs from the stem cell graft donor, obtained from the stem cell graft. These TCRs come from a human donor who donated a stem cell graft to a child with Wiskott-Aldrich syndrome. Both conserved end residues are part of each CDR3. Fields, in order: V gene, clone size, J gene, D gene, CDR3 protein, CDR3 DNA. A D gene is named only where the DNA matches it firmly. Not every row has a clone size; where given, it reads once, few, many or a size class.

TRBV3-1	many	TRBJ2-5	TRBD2	CASSWLSGGPWETQYF	TGTGCCAGCAGCTGGCTTAGCGGGGGGCCTTGGGAGACCCAGTACTTC
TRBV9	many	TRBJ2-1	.	CASSVAPIDRYNEQFF	TGTGCCAGCAGCGTAGCCCCAATAGACAGGTACAATGAGCAGTTCTTC
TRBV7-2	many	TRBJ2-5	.	CASSLRVGETQYF	TGTGCCAGCAGCTTGCGGGTCGGAGAGACCCAGTACTTC
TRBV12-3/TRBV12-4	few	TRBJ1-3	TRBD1	CASSHGRGIHDWGNTIYF	TGTGCCAGCAGTCATGGCAGGGGGATACATGATTGGGGAAACACCATATATTTT
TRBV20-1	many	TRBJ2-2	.	CSAREPPRLTGELFF	TGCAGTGCTAGAGAACCACCGCGACTGACCGGGGAGCTGTTTTTT
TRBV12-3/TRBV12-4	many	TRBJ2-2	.	CASSLPAANTGELFF	TGTGCCAGCAGTTTACCAGCGGCAAACACCGGGGAGCTGTTTTTT
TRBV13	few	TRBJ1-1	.	CASSFGQQNTEAFF	TGTGCCAGCAGCTTCGGACAGCAAAACACTGAAGCTTTCTTT
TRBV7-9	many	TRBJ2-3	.	CASSLGGLGLTDTQYF	TGTGCCAGCAGCTTAGGGGGCTTGGGTCTAACAGATACGCAGTATTTT
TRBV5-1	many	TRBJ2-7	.	CASSFGISYEQYF	TGCGCCAGCAGCTTCGGGATATCCTACGAGCAGTACTTC
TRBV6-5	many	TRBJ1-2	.	CASSYRLGRGYTF	TGTGCCAGCAGTTATAGGCTGGGACGTGGCTACACCTTC
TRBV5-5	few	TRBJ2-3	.	CASSLETGGRDTQYF	TGTGCCAGCAGCTTGGAGACAGGAGGTCGCGATACGCAGTATTTT
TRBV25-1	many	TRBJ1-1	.	CASSPGFLVTEAFF	TGTGCCAGCAGCCCCGGATTTTTGGTGACTGAAGCTTTCTTT
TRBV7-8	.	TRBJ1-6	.	CASSSHRGREKNSPLHF	TGTGCCAGCAGCTCCCATAGGGGAAGGGAAAAAAATTCACCCCTCCACTTT
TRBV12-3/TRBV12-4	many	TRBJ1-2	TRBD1	CASRSTGGARYGYTF	TGTGCCAGCAGATCGACAGGGGGCGCGCGCTATGGCTACACCTTC
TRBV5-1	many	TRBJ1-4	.	CASSLGQRNEKLFF	TGCGCCAGCAGCTTGGGACAGCGTAATGAAAAACTGTTTTTT
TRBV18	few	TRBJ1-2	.	CASSPFGPSGNYGYTF	TGTGCCAGCTCCCCCTTCGGACCCTCGGGTAACTATGGCTACACCTTC
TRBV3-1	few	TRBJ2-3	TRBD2	CASSQEVRAGDTDTQYF	TGTGCCAGCAGCCAAGAAGTCCGTGCGGGGGACACAGATACGCAGTATTTT
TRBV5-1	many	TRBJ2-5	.	CASSAGTPTQETQYF	TGCGCCAGCAGCGCGGGGACACCGACCCAAGAGACCCAGTACTTC
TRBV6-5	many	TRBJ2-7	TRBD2	CASSSGFERTRLYEQYF	TGTGCCAGCTCCTCGGGGTTCGAAAGGACTAGACTCTACGAGCAGTACTTC
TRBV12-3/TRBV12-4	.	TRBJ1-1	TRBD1	CASIIGGFGTEAFF	TGTGCCAGCATTATAGGGGGCTTTGGCACTGAAGCTTTCTTT
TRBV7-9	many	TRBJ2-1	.	CASSNKAPSSYNEQFF	TGTGCCAGCAGCAATAAGGCCCCAAGCTCCTACAATGAGCAGTTCTTC
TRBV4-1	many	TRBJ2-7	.	CASRIREGGYYEQYF	TGCGCCAGCAGAATTAGGGAGGGGGGTTATTACGAGCAGTACTTC
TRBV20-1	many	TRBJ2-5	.	CSASHAGF	TGCAGTGCTAGCCACGCGGGGTTC
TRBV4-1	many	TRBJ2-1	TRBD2	CASSPSSGSYNEQFF	TGCGCCAGCAGCCCTTCTAGCGGCTCCTACAATGAGCAGTTCTTC
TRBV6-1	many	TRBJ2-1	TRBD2	CASKGLADNEQFF	TGTGCCAGCAAAGGACTAGCGGACAATGAGCAGTTCTTC
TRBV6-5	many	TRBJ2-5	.	CASSYFPGEETQYF	TGTGCCAGCAGTTACTTTCCCGGGGAAGAGACCCAGTACTTC
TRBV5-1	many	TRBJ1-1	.	CASSFRDPNTEAFF	TGCGCCAGCAGCTTTCGCGACCCGAACACTGAAGCTTTCTTT
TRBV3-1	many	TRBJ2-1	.	CASSLKGGGDEQFF	TGTGCCAGCAGCCTAAAAGGAGGAGGGGATGAGCAGTTCTTC
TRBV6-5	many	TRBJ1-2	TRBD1	CASSYLRRDRGNYGYTF	TGTGCCAGCAGTTACCTTCGCCGGGACAGAGGGAACTATGGCTACACCTTC
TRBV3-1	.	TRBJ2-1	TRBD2	CACSKDVAGGPVNEQFF	TGTGCCTGCAGCAAGGATGTCGCGGGAGGGCCTGTCAATGAGCAGTTCTTC
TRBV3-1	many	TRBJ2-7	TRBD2	CASSRIAGGLYEQYF	TGTGCCAGCAGCCGGATAGCGGGGGGGCTCTACGAGCAGTACTTC
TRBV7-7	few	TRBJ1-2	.	CTGGAVPYGYTF	TGCACCGGGGGAGCAGTTCCCTATGGCTACACCTTC
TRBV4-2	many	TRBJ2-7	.	CASSQAGTRPYEQYF	TGTGCCAGCAGCCAAGCTGGGACTCGACCCTACGAGCAGTACTTC
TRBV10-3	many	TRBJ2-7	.	CAISENEVFAYEQYF	TGTGCCATCAGTGAGAACGAAGTCTTTGCCTACGAGCAGTACTTC
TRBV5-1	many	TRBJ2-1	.	CASSRESSNEQFF	TGCGCCAGCAGCCGAGAGAGTTCGAATGAGCAGTTCTTC
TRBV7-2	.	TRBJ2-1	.	CASSFPGGAISYNEQFF	TGTGCCAGCAGCTTCCCCGGAGGCGCTATTTCCTACAATGAGCAGTTCTTC
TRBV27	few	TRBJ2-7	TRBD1	CASSLSGRDRGTPIPYEQYF	TGTGCCAGCAGTTTATCCGGGAGGGACAGGGGTACCCCCATCCCCTACGAGCAGTACTTC
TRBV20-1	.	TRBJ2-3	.	CSARVVGEGTDTQYF	TGCAGTGCTAGAGTGGTGGGAGAGGGCACAGATACGCAGTATTTT
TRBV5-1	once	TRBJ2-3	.	CASSLGQGIYTDTQYF	TGCGCCAGCAGCTTGGGGCAGGGGATCTACACAGATACGCAGTATTTT
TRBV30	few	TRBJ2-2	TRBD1	CAGRGPVGELFF	TGTGCCGGCAGGGGGCCGGTCGGGGAGCTGTTTTTT
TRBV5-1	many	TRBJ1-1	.	CASSWDGRETEAFF	TGCGCCAGCAGCTGGGACGGACGTGAGACTGAAGCTTTCTTT
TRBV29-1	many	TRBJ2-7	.	CSVKTVSSYEQYF	TGCAGCGTGAAGACAGTGAGCTCCTACGAGCAGTACTTC
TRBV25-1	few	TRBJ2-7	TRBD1	CASTPTGIAYEQYF	TGTGCCAGCACCCCGACAGGGATAGCTTACGAGCAGTACTTC
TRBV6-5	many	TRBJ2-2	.	CASSYFGVARANTGELFF	TGTGCCAGCAGTTATTTTGGGGTAGCGCGCGCGAACACCGGGGAGCTGTTTTTT